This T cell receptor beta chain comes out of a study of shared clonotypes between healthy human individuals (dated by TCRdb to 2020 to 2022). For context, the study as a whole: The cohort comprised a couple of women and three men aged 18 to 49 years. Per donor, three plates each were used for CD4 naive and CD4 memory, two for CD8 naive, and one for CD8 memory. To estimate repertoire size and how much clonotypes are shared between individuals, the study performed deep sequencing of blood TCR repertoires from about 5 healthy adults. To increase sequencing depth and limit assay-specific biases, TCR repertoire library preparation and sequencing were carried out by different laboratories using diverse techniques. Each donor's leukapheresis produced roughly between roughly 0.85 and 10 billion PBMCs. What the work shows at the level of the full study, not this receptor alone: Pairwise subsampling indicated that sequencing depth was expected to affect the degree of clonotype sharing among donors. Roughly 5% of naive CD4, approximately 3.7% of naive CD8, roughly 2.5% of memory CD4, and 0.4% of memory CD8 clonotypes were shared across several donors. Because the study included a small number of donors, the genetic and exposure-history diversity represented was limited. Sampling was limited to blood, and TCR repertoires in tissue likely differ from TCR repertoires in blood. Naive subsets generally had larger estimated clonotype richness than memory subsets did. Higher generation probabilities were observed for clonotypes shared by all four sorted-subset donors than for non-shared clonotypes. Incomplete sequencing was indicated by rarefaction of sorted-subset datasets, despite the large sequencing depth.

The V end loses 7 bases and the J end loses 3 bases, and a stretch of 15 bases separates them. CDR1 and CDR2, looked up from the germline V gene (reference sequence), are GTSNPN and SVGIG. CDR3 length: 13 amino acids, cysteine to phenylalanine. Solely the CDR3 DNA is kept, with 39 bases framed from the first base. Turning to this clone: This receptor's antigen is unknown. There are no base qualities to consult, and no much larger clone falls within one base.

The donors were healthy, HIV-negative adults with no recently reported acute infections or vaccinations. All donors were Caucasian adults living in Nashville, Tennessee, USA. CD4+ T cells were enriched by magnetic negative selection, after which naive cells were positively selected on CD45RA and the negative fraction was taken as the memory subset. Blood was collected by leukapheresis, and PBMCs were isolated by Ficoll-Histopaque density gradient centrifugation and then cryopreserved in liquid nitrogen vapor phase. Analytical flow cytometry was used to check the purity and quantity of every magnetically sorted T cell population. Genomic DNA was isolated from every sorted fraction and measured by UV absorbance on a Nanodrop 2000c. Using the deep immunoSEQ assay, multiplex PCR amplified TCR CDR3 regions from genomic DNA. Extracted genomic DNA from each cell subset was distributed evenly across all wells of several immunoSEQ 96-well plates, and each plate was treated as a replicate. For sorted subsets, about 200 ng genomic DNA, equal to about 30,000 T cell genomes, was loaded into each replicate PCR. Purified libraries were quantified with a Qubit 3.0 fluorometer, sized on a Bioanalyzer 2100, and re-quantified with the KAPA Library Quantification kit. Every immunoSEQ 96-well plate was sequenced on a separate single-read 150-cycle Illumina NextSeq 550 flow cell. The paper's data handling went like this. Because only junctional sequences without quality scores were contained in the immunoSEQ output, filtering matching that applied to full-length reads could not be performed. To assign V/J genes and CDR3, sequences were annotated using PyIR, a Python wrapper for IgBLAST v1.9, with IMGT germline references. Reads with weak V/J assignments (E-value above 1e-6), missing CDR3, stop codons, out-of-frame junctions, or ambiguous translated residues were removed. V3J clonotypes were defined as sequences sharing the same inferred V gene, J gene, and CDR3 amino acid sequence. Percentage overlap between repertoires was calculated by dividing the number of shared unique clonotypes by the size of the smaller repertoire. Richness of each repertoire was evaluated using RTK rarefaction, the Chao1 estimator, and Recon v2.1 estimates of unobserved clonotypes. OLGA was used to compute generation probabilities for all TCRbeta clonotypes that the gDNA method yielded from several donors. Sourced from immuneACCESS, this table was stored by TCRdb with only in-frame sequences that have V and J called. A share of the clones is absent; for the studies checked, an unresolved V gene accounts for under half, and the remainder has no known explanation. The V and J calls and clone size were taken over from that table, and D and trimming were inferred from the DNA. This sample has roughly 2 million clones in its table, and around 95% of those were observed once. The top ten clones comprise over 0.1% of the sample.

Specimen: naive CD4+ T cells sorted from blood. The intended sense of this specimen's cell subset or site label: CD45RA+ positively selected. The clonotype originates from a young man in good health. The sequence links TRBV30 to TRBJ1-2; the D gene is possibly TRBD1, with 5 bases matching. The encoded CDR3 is CAFTGVSDYGYTF. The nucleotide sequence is TGTGCCTTCACAGGTGTGAGCGACTATGGCTACACCTTC.